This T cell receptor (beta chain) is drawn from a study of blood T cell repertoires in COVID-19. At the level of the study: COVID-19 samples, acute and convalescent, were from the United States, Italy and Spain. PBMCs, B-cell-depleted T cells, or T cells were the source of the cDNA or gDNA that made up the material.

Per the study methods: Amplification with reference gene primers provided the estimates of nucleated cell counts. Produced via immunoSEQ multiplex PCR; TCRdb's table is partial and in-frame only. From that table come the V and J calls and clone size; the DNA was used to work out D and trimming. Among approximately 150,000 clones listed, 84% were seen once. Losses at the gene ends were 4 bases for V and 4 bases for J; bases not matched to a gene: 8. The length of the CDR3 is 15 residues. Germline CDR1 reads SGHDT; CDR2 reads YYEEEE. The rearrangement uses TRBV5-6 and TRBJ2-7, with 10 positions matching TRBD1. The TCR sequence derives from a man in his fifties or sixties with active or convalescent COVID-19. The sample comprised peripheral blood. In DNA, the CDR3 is TGTGCCAGCAGCCCCGGGACAGGGGTTGTGTACGAGCAGTACTTC. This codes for CASSPGTGVVYEQYF.